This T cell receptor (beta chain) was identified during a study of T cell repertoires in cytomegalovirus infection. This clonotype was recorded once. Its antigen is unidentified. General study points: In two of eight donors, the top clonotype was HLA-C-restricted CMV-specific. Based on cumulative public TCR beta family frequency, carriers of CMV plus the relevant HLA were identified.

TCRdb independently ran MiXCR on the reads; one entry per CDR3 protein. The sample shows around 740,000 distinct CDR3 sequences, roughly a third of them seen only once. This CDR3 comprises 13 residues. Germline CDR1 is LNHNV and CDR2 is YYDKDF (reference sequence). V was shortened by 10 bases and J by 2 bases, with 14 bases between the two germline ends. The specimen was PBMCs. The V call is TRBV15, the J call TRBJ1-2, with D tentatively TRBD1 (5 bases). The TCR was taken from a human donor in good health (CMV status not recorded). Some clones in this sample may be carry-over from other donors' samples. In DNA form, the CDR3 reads TGTGCCAGCAGTGCGGACAAGAACTATGGCTACACCTTC. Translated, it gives CASSADKNYGYTF. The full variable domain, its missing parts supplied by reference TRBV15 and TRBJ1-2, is DAMVIQNPRYQVTQFGKPVTLSCSQTLNHNVMYWYQQKSSQAPKLLFHYYDKDFNNEADTPDNFQSRRPNTSFCFLDIRSPGLGDTAMYLCASSADKNYGYTFGSGTRLTVV.